This T cell receptor (beta chain) was found in a study of T cell responses to AZD1222 COVID-19 vaccine. Trimming shortened V by 7 bases and J by 7 bases, and 12 bases separated the two germline ends. Germline V gene lookup returns CDR1 KGHDR and CDR2 SFDVKD. The CDR3 loop spans 12 amino acids. Only in-frame clones appear in the TCRdb table, and some are missing; sequencing was by immunoSEQ multiplex PCR. The table lists some 110,000 clones, around 90% of them singletons. General study results and limits: CD4 TCRs associated with vaccination spanned spike, dominating at 160-218 and 743-854. The breadth and depth of Spike-specific TCRs increased once two AZD1222 doses had been given. Baseline seropositivity characterized only a handful of AZD1222 recipients.

Remarks on this clone: What it binds is unknown.

The TCR was taken from an adult in good health. The source material was peripheral blood, sampled on day 0 of AZD1222 vaccination. This rearrangement joins TRBV24-1 to TRBJ1-1; TRBD1 is a possible D gene (5 bases). CDR3 protein: CATSTPTGEAFF. CDR3 coding DNA: TGTGCCACCAGCACTCCAACAGGTGAAGCTTTCTTT.